The rows below give T cell receptor beta chains drawn from one sample of a study of Ad26.COV2.S vaccination and SARS-CoV-2 variants. The assay was immunoSEQ multiplex PCR, and TCRdb's table has in-frame clones only and misses some. Counted here are about 350,000 clones, 88% occurring once; the ten biggest clones make up approximately 5.9%. The sequences come from peripheral blood, collected in a trial of Ad26.COV2.S vaccine versus placebo. The receptors were gathered from a person between 18 and 60 years old who received the Ad26.COV2.S COVID-19 vaccine or a placebo. CDR3s include the opening cysteine and the closing phenylalanine or tryptophan. The order of the fields is V gene, D gene, J gene, clone size, CDR3 protein, CDR3 DNA. A D gene is named only where the DNA matches it firmly. Clone size, where shown, is once, few, many, or a class for clones that have expanded.

>TRBV19|TRBD2|TRBJ2-7|-
CASSIGTSGTYEQYF
TGTGCCAGTAGTATAGGGACTAGCGGGACCTACGAGCAGTACTTC
>TRBV5-8|-|TRBJ2-5|few
CASSLAEGTAKETQYF
TGTGCCAGCAGCTTGGCCGAGGGGACCGCCAAAGAGACCCAGTACTTC
>TRBV27|TRBD1|TRBJ2-5|-
CASSLFWTGRETQYF
TGTGCCAGCAGTTTATTTTGGACAGGGAGGGAGACCCAGTACTTC
>TRBV5-4|-|TRBJ2-3|-
CASSSTHDTGYTDTQYF
TGTGCCAGCAGCTCTACCCATGACACCGGATACACAGATACGCAGTATTTT
>TRBV4-2|TRBD2|TRBJ2-3|once
CASSPEVVAGPDTQYF
TGTGCCAGCAGCCCAGAGGTGGTAGCGGGACCAGATACGCAGTATTTT
>TRBV21-1|-|TRBJ2-7|-
CASTLGQGDEEGYEQYF
TGTGCCAGCACCCTCGGGCAGGGAGACGAAGAGGGCTACGAGCAGTACTTC
>TRBV19|-|TRBJ1-3|once
CASSINSGGGLSGNTIYF
TGTGCCAGTAGTATTAACTCGGGGGGAGGTCTCTCTGGAAACACCATATATTTT
>TRBV18|-|TRBJ1-1|-
CASSPLDANTEAFF
TGTGCCAGCTCACCCCTGGACGCCAACACTGAAGCTTTCTTT
>TRBV30|-|TRBJ1-2|few
CAWSVVGNYGYTF
TGTGCCTGGAGTGTTGTAGGGAACTATGGCTACACCTTC
>TRBV30|-|TRBJ2-3|-
CAWTRGAGPDTQYF
TGTGCCTGGACCCGGGGCGCCGGGCCAGATACGCAGTATTTT
>TRBV6-2/TRBV6-3|-|TRBJ2-1|-
CASSYEAGGSNEQFF
TGTGCCAGCAGTTACGAGGCAGGGGGGAGCAATGAGCAGTTCTTC
>TRBV18|-|TRBJ2-5|-
CASSPRQAQETQYF
TGTGCCAGCTCACCCCGGCAGGCCCAAGAGACCCAGTACTTC
>TRBV27|TRBD2|TRBJ2-7|-
CASSFSGRAAYEQYF
TGTGCCAGCAGTTTTAGCGGGAGGGCCGCCTACGAGCAGTACTTC
>TRBV19|TRBD1|TRBJ2-1|-
CASIIDRGRQDNEQFF
TGTGCCAGTATCATAGACAGGGGGCGGCAGGACAATGAGCAGTTCTTC
>TRBV7-8|-|TRBJ1-1|-
CASSYFREGSSEAFF
TGTGCCAGCAGCTACTTCCGGGAAGGGTCTAGTGAAGCTTTCTTT
>TRBV27|TRBD2|TRBJ2-7|-
CASSGLADSSYEQYF
TGTGCCAGTTCGGGACTAGCGGATAGCTCCTACGAGCAGTACTTC
>TRBV3-1/TRBV3-2|TRBD2|TRBJ2-3|-
CASSQIRGGSDTQYF
TGTGCCAGCAGCCAAATCCGGGGGGGATCAGATACGCAGTATTTT
>TRBV27|-|TRBJ2-7|-
CASHGYRDEQYF
TGTGCCAGTCATGGCTACAGGGACGAGCAGTACTTC
>TRBV30|-|TRBJ2-2|-
CAWSVSGELFF
TGTGCCTGGAGTGTATCAGGGGAGCTGTTTTTT
>TRBV27|TRBD1|TRBJ1-5|-
CASGTGGIGNQPQHF
TGTGCCAGCGGGACAGGGGGCATAGGCAATCAGCCCCAGCATTTT
>TRBV7-3|-|TRBJ1-5|many
CASSLGQGNQPQHF
TGTGCCAGCAGCTTAGGGCAGGGCAATCAGCCCCAGCATTTT
>TRBV6-2/TRBV6-3|-|TRBJ1-5|few
CASSYSLDGTTSNQPQHF
TGTGCCAGCAGTTACTCGTTGGACGGGACTACTAGCAATCAGCCCCAGCATTTT
>TRBV6-2/TRBV6-3|TRBD2|TRBJ2-7|-
CASSYSSGGAYEQYF
TGTGCCAGCAGTTACTCAAGCGGGGGGGCCTACGAGCAGTACTTC
>TRBV9|-|TRBJ2-3|-
CASSVTATDTQYF
TGTGCCAGCAGCGTAACGGCTACAGATACGCAGTATTTT
>TRBV19|-|TRBJ1-3|-
CASSKDGSSGNTIYF
TGTGCCAGTAGTAAAGACGGCTCCTCTGGAAACACCATATATTTT
>TRBV7-2|TRBD1|TRBJ1-4|-
CASRPGTEGEKLFF
TGTGCCAGCAGACCCGGGACAGAAGGAGAAAAACTGTTTTTT
>TRBV5-5|-|TRBJ1-3|-
CASSLVTGLSSGNTIYF
TGTGCCAGCAGCTTGGTGACAGGCCTAAGCTCTGGAAACACCATATATTTT
>TRBV9|TRBD2|TRBJ2-2|-
CASSFFVGGLGVTGELFF
TGTGCCAGCAGCTTCTTCGTGGGGGGACTAGGGGTCACCGGGGAGCTGTTTTTT
>TRBV25-1|-|TRBJ1-2|-
CASSPTRQNYGYTF
TGTGCCAGCAGTCCCACGAGACAGAACTATGGCTACACCTTC
>TRBV25-1|-|TRBJ2-1|-
CASLGIWGNEQFF
TGTGCCAGCCTCGGGATATGGGGCAATGAGCAGTTCTTC
>TRBV18|-|TRBJ2-7|once
CASSPPGQPGVSYEQYF
TGTGCCAGCTCACCACCGGGACAACCGGGGGTCTCCTACGAGCAGTACTTC
>TRBV6-4|-|TRBJ1-2|-
CASSDSSSYGYTF
TGTGCCAGCAGTGACTCAAGCAGCTATGGCTACACCTTC
>TRBV29-1|TRBD1|TRBJ2-1|-
CSVVGTGVNEQFF
TGCAGCGTTGTGGGGACAGGGGTAAATGAGCAGTTCTTC
>TRBV2|TRBD2|TRBJ2-3|-
CASGGVYTDTQYF
TGTGCCAGCGGGGGGGTTTACACAGATACGCAGTATTTT
>TRBV11-2|-|TRBJ1-1|-
CASSFNRDTEAFF
TGTGCCAGCAGCTTCAACAGGGACACTGAAGCTTTCTTT
>TRBV6-4|TRBD1|TRBJ2-7|once
CASSATPGQGLGEQYF
TGTGCCAGCAGTGCCACCCCGGGACAGGGTTTGGGAGAGCAGTACTTC
>TRBV6-2/TRBV6-3|TRBD1|TRBJ2-7|-
CASSSPGQVLYEQYF
TGTGCCAGCAGTTCCCCCGGACAGGTATTGTACGAGCAGTACTTC
>TRBV9|-|TRBJ2-1|-
CASSVGSSQGGYEQFF
TGTGCCAGCAGCGTAGGGTCCTCGCAGGGGGGGTATGAGCAGTTCTTC
>TRBV6-4|-|TRBJ2-3|few
CASSDRPDTQYF
TGTGCCAGCAGTGACCGACCAGATACGCAGTATTTT
>TRBV28|-|TRBJ2-5|-
CASSLSRWGQYF
TGTGCCAGCAGTTTATCCCGCTGGGGTCAGTACTTC
>TRBV5-1|-|TRBJ1-1|-
CASSLDGRGKQAFF
TGCGCCAGCAGCTTGGATGGCAGGGGAAAGCAAGCTTTCTTT
>TRBV7-9|-|TRBJ2-7|-
CASSFPWRDATAYEQYF
TGTGCCAGCAGCTTTCCATGGCGGGACGCGACTGCCTACGAGCAGTACTTC
>TRBV4-1|TRBD1|TRBJ1-6|-
CASSRAHDRGSSPLHF
TGCGCCAGCAGCCGAGCACATGACAGGGGTAGTTCACCCCTCCACTTT
>TRBV7-8|TRBD1|TRBJ1-1|-
CASSLSGVGTANTEAFF
TGTGCCAGCAGCTTATCAGGGGTCGGGACAGCGAACACTGAAGCTTTCTTT
>TRBV6-2/TRBV6-3|-|TRBJ2-7|many
CASSYSGTDLRGQYF
TGTGCCAGCAGTTACAGCGGGACAGACCTACGAGGGCAGTACTTC
>TRBV30|-|TRBJ2-3|-
CAWSVEGPDTQYF
TGTGCCTGGAGTGTCGAGGGGCCAGATACGCAGTATTTT
>TRBV29-1|-|TRBJ1-2|-
CSVGSGSGYTF
TGCAGCGTTGGGTCAGGGTCGGGCTACACCTTC
>TRBV5-5|-|TRBJ2-7|-
CASSSSGDPGNYEQYF
TGTGCCAGCAGCTCGAGTGGCGATCCAGGGAATTACGAGCAGTACTTC
>TRBV7-9|-|TRBJ2-5|-
CASSLAGSQETQYF
TGTGCCAGCAGCTTAGCTGGTTCGCAAGAGACCCAGTACTTC
>TRBV5-4|TRBD2|TRBJ2-7|-
CASRAGLAYEQYF
TGTGCCAGCAGGGCGGGACTAGCTTACGAGCAGTACTTC
>TRBV4-3|-|TRBJ1-1|once
CASSLFRNTEAFF
TGCGCCAGCAGCTTGTTCAGGAACACTGAAGCTTTCTTT
>TRBV6-5|-|TRBJ1-2|-
CASRTQGRYGYTF
TGTGCCAGCAGAACACAGGGCCGCTATGGCTACACCTTC
>TRBV15|TRBD1|TRBJ1-5|-
CATGQGAGQPQHF
TGTGCCACCGGACAGGGCGCAGGTCAGCCCCAGCATTTT